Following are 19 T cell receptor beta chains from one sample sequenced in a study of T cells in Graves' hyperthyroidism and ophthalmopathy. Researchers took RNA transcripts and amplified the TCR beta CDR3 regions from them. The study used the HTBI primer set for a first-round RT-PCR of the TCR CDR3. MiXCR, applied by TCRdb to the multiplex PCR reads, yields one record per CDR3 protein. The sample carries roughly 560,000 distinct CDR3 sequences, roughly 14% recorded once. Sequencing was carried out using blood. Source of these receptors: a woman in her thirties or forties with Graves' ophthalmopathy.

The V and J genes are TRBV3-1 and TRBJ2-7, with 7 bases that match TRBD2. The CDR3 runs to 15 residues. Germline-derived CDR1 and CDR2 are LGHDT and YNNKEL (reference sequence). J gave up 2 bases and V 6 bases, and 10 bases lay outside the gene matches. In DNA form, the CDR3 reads TGTGCCAGCAGTTCGGCTAGCGGCTTTCCCTACGAGCAGTACTTC. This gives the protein CASSSASGFPYEQYF.

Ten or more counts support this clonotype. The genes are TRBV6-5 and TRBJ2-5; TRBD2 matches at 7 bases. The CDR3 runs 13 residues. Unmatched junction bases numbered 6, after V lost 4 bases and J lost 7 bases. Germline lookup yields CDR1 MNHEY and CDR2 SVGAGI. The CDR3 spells CASSSGGSGTQYF. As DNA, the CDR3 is TGTGCCAGCAGTTCCGGGGGGTCGGGGACCCAGTACTTC.

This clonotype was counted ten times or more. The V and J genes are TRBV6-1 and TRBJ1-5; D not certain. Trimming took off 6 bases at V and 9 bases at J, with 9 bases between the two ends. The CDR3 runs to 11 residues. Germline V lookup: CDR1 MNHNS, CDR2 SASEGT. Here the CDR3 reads CASRADRPQHF. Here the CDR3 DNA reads TGTGCCAGCAGAGCCGATCGGCCCCAGCATTTT.

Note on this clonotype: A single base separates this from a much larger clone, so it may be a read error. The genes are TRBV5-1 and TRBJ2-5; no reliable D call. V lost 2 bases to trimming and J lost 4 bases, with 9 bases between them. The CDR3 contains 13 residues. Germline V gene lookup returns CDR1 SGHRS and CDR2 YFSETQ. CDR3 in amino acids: CASSFRPPETQYF. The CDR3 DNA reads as TGCGCCAGCAGCTTCAGACCACCAGAGACCCAGTACTTC. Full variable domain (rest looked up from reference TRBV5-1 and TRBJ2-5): KAGVTQTPRYLIKTRGQQVTLSCSPISGHRSVSWYQQTPGQGLQFLFEYFSETQRNKGNFPGRFSGRQFSNSRSEMNVSTLELGDSALYLCASSFRPPETQYFGPGTRLLVL.

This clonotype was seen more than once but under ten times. The CDR3 coding sequence is TGCGCCAGCAGCCAAGTATCCGGACAGGTGGGCTCTGGGGCCAACGTCCTGACTTTC. Protein sequence: CASSQVSGQVGSGANVLTF. The chain has TRBV4-1 and TRBJ2-6, with 7 bases fitting TRBD1. J gave up 0 bases and V 1 base, and 9 bases lay outside the gene matches. This CDR3 is built from 19 residues. Per germline, CDR1 MGHRA and CDR2 YSYEKL.

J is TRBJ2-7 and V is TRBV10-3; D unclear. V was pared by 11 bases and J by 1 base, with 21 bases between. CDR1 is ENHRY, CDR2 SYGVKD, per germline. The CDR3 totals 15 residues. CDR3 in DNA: TGTGCCTCAAAGCGCGGTGTAGGGTCATCCTACGAGCAGTACTTC. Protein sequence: CASKRGVGSSYEQYF.

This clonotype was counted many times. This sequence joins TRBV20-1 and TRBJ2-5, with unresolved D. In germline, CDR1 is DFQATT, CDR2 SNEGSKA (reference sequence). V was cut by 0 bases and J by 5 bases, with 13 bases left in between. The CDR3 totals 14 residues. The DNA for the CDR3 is TGCAGTGCTAGAGATTTGCTAGTCGGTGAGACCCAGTACTTC. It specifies CSARDLLVGETQYF.

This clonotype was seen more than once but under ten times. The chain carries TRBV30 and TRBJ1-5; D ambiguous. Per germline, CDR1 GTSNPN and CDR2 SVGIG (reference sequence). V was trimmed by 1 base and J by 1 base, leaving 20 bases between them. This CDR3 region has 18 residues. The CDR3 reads CAWSGRASIGFSNQPQHF. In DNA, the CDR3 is TGTGCCTGGAGTGGACGGGCCTCCATTGGCTTCAGCAATCAGCCCCAGCATTTT.

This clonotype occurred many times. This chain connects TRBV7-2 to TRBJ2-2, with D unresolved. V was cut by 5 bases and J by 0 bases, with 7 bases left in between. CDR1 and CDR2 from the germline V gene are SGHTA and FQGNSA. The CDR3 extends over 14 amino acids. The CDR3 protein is CASSDISNTGELFF. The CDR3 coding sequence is TGTGCCAGCAGCGATATTTCGAACACCGGGGAGCTGTTTTTT.

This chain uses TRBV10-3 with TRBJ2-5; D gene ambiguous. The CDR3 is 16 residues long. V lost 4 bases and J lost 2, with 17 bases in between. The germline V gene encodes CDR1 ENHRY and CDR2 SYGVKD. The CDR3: CAISGYSENSQETQYF. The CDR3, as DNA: TGTGCCATCAGTGGTTACAGCGAAAACTCACAAGAGACCCAGTACTTC.

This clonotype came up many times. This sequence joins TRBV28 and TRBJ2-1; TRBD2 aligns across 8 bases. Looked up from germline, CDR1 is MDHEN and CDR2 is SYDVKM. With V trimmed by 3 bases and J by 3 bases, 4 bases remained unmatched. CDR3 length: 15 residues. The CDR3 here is CASSFAGGYYNEQFF. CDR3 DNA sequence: TGTGCCAGCAGTTTTGCGGGAGGTTACTACAATGAGCAGTTCTTC.

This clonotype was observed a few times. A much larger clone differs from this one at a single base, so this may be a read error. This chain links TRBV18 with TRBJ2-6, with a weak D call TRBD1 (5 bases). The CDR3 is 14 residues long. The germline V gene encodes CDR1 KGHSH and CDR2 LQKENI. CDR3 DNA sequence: TGTGCCAGCTCACCACCCTCTGGGGCCAACGTCCTGGCTTTC. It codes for CASSPPSGANVLAF.

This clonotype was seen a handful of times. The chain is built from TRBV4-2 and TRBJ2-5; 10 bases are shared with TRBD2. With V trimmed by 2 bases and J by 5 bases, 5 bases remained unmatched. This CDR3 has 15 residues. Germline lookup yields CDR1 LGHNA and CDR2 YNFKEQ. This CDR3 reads CASSQTSGTGETQYF. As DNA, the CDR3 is TGTGCCAGCAGCCAAACTAGCGGGACGGGCGAGACCCAGTACTTC.

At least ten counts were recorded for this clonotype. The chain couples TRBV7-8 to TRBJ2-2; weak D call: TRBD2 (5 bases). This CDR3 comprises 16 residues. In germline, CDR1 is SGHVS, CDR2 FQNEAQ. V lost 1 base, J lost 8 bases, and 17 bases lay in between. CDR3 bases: TGTGCCAGCAGCTTAGTGAGAGACGGGTCGGGGGGGGAGCTGTTTTTT. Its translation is CASSLVRDGSGGELFF.

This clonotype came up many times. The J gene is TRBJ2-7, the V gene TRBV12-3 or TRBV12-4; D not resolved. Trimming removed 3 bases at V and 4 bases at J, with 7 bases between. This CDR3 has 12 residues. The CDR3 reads CASSLSEYEQYF. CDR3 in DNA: TGTGCCAGCAGTTTGAGTGAGTACGAGCAGTACTTC.

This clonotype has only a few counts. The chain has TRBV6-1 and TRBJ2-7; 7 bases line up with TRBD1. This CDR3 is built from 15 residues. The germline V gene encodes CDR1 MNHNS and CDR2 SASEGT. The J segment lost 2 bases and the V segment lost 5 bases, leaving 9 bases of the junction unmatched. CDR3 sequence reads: CASSHRTGSTYEQYF. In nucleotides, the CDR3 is TGTGCCAGCAGTCATAGGACAGGTTCTACCTACGAGCAGTACTTC.

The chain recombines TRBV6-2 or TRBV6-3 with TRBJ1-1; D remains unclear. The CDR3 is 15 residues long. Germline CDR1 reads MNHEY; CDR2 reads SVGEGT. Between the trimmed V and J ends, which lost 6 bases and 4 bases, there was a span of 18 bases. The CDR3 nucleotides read TGTGCCAGCAGGGCCCGACCAGAATCCCTCACTGAAGCTTTCTTT. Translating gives CASRARPESLTEAFF.

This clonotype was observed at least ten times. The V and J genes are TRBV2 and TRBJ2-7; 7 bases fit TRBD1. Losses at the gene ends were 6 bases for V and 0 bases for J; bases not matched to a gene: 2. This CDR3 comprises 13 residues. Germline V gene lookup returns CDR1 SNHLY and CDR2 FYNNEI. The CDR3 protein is CASRDRTSYEQYF. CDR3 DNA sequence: TGTGCCAGCAGGGACAGGACCTCCTACGAGCAGTACTTC. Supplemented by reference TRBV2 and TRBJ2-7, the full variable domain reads EPEVTQTPSHQVTQMGQEVILRCVPISNHLYFYWYRQILGQKVEFLVSFYNNEISEKSEIFDDQFSVERPDGSNFTLKIRSTKLEDSAMYFCASRDRTSYEQYFGPGTRLTVT.

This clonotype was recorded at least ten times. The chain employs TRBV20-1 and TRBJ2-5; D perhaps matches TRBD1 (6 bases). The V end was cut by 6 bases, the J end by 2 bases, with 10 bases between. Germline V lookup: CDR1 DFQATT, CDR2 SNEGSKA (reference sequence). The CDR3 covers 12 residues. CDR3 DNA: TGCAGTGCCACTGGACAGCAAGAGACCCAGTACTTC. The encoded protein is CSATGQQETQYF.